These T cell receptor beta chains were read from a single sample in a study of blood T cell repertoires in COVID-19. Data came from immunoSEQ multiplex PCR; TCRdb stores just in-frame clones and leaves some out. The sample has hundreds of thousands of clones, approximately 80% seen once. Specimen: PBMCs or T cells enriched from blood (not recorded which). The receptor set was obtained from a man aged 35 to 55 who had been exposed to COVID-19. The CDR3 runs from the conserved cysteine through the conserved F or W. D genes are given only for firm matches. Size tells how often a clone was seen (once, few, many) or the class of an expanded clone, and some rows leave it out.

12,-,TRBJ2-7,TRBV10-3,-,CAIKDTPGEQYF,TGTGCCATCAAGGACACCCCCGGCGAGCAGTACTTC
17,TRBD2,TRBJ2-1,TRBV19,few,CASSADSGRGRLNEQFF,TGTGCCAGTAGTGCAGATAGCGGGAGGGGACGGTTGAATGAGCAGTTCTTC
12,-,TRBJ1-1,TRBV6-5,-,CASGGQNTEAFF,TGTGCCAGCGGGGGCCAAAACACTGAAGCTTTCTTT
14,-,TRBJ1-2,TRBV7-6,-,CASSLAGQLYGYTF,TGTGCCAGCAGCTTAGCGGGGCAGCTCTATGGCTACACCTTC
16,TRBD1,TRBJ1-2,TRBV24-1,-,CATSWDRGVMDYGYTF,TGTGCCACCAGCTGGGACAGGGGTGTAATGGACTATGGCTACACCTTC
13,-,TRBJ1-4,TRBV12-3/TRBV12-4,-,CASREGGDEKLFF,TGTGCCAGCAGGGAAGGGGGGGATGAAAAACTGTTTTTT
14,TRBD1,TRBJ1-4,TRBV3-1/TRBV3-2,-,CASRPQGLDEKLFF,TGTGCCAGCAGACCACAGGGGTTGGATGAAAAACTGTTTTTT
12,-,TRBJ1-2,TRBV21-1,-,CASSKPRYGYTF,TGTGCCAGCAGCAAACCTCGCTATGGCTACACCTTC
15,TRBD1,TRBJ1-4,TRBV5-4,once,CASSPRDRGRGRLFF,TGTGCCAGCAGCCCCCGGGACAGGGGGCGCGGGAGACTGTTTTTT
12,TRBD2,TRBJ2-1,TRBV19,-,CASSMVAGEQFF,TGTGCCAGTAGTATGGTAGCGGGAGAGCAGTTCTTC
17,TRBD1,TRBJ1-4,TRBV7-2,-,CASSFDSDRATNEKLFF,TGTGCCAGCAGCTTCGACTCGGACAGGGCAACTAATGAAAAACTGTTTTTT
16,TRBD2,TRBJ2-7,TRBV5-1,few,CASSLAVTSGKYEQYF,TGCGCCAGCAGCTTGGCCGTAACTAGCGGGAAGTACGAGCAGTACTTC
16,TRBD2,TRBJ2-7,TRBV5-1,-,CASSLALAGGRDEQYF,TGCGCCAGCAGCTTGGCTCTAGCGGGAGGCAGGGACGAGCAGTACTTC
16,-,TRBJ1-2,TRBV27,-,CASSLGAERTNYGYTF,TGTGCCAGCAGTTTAGGGGCCGAAAGGACCAACTATGGCTACACCTTC
13,-,TRBJ2-5,TRBV6-5,-,CAVHRGGRGTQYF,TGTGCCGTCCACCGAGGGGGGAGGGGGACCCAGTACTTC
16,TRBD1,TRBJ2-1,TRBV3-1/TRBV3-2,-,CASTSSIGQGNNEQFF,TGTGCCAGCACCTCTTCGATTGGACAGGGAAACAATGAGCAGTTCTTC
14,TRBD1,TRBJ1-3,TRBV30,-,CAWSKGASGNTIYF,TGTGCCTGGAGTAAGGGGGCTTCGGGAAACACCATATATTTT
16,-,TRBJ1-4,TRBV6-1,-,CASSEALSFIWEKLFF,TGTGCCAGCAGTGAAGCGCTGAGTTTCATTTGGGAAAAACTGTTTTTT
15,-,TRBJ1-1,TRBV5-1,-,CASSPEGHMNTEAFF,TGCGCCAGCAGCCCGGAGGGGCACATGAACACTGAAGCTTTCTTT
13,-,TRBJ1-2,TRBV5-8,-,CASSLEAGDGYTF,TGTGCCAGCAGCTTGGAGGCGGGTGATGGCTACACCTTC
18,TRBD1,TRBJ2-6,TRBV25-1,-,CASSEYQGANSGANVLTF,TGTGCCAGCAGTGAATATCAGGGGGCTAACTCTGGGGCCAACGTCCTGACTTTC
17,TRBD2,TRBJ2-5,TRBV25-1,-,CASSAGLTSGQQETQYF,TGTGCCAGCAGTGCTGGTCTGACTAGCGGACAGCAAGAGACCCAGTACTTC
13,-,TRBJ2-5,TRBV14,-,CASSQDARGTQYF,TGTGCCAGCAGCCAAGACGCCAGGGGGACCCAGTACTTC
13,-,TRBJ2-2,TRBV13,-,CASSTGFSGELFF,TGTGCCAGCAGCACAGGGTTTAGCGGGGAGCTGTTTTTT
13,TRBD1,TRBJ1-2,TRBV5-1,-,CASREDRTYGYTF,TGCGCCAGCAGGGAGGACAGGACCTATGGCTACACCTTC